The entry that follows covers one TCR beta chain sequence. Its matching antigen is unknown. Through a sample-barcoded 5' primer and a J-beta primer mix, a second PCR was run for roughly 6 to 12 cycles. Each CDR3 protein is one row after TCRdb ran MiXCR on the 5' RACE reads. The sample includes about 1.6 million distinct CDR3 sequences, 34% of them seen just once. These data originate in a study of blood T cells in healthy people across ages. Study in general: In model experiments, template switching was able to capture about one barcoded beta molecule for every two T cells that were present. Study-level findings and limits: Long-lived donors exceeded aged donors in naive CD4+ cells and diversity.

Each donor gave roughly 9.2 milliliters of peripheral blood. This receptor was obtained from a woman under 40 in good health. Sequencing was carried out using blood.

CDR3 DNA sequence: TGTGCCAGCAGGCGAATAGCGGGAGGCTCGCCAGATACGCAGTATTTT. Its protein product is CASRRIAGGSPDTQYF. The chain has TRBV28 and TRBJ2-3, with 10 bases aligning to TRBD2. The CDR3 totals 16 residues. The V gene's germline CDR1 is MDHEN and CDR2 SYDVKM. Unmatched junction bases numbered 10, after V lost 6 bases and J lost 4 bases.